Ten or more counts support the clone carrying this T cell receptor (beta chain). The antigen remains unidentified. Under 3 months was the duration of disease in ophthalmopathy patients, who also had a Clinical Activity Score of at least 3 and a NOSPECS grade of at least 4. Researchers amplified the TCR beta CDR3 regions from RNA transcripts. RT-PCR in the first round (using the HTBI primer set) targeted the TCR CDR3. In TCRdb, the multiplex PCR reads were re-called with MiXCR into one record per CDR3 protein. The sample carries fewer than 450,000 distinct CDR3 sequences, about 18% recorded once. Trimming removed 1 base at V and 4 bases at J, with 10 bases between. This CDR3 region has 14 residues. Germline CDR1 DFQATT, CDR2 SNEGSKA (reference sequence). The data originate from a study of T cells in Graves' hyperthyroidism and ophthalmopathy. Across the study: Peripheral blood draws took place at initial diagnosis, ahead of any treatment.

Findings and limits, study-wide: Ophthalmopathy stood apart from stable hyperthyroidism in a 13 V-J model. Most clonotypes expanded in the thyroid (above 0.001) were also present in blood.

The chain couples TRBV20-1 to TRBJ2-2, with a weak D call TRBD2 (6 bases). Sequenced input: blood. The TCR sequence derives from a man between 18 and 29 years old with Graves' ophthalmopathy. The CDR3 DNA reads as TGCAGTGCTAGAGGACTAGAGATCACCGGGGAGCTGTTTTTT. This gives the protein CSARGLEITGELFF.